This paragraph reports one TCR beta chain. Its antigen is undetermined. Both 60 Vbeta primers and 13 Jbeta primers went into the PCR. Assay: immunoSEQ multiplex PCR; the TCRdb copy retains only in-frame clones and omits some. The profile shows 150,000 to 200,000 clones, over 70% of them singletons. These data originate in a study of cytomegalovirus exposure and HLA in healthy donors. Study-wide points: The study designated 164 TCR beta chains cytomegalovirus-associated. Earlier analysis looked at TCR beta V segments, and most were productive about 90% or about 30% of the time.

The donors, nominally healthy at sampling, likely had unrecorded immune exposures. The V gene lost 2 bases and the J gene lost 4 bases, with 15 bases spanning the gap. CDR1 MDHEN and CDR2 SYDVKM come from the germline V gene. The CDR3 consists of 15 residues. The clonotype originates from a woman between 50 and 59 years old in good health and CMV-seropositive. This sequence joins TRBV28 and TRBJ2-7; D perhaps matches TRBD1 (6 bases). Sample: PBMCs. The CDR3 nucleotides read TGTGCCAGCAGTTTAACTACAGGGCAGGGATACGAGCAGTACTTC. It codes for CASSLTTGQGYEQYF.